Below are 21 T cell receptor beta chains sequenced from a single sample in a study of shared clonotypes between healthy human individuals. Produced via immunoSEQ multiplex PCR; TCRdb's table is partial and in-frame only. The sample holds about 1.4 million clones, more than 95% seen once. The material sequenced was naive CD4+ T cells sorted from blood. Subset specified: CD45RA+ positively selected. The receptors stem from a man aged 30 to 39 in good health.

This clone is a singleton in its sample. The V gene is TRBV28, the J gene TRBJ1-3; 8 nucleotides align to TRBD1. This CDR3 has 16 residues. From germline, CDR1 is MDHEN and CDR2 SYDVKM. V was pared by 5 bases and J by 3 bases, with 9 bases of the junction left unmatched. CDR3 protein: CASSDPGTGDGNTIYF. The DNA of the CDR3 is TGTGCCAGCAGTGACCCCGGGACAGGCGATGGAAACACCATATATTTT.

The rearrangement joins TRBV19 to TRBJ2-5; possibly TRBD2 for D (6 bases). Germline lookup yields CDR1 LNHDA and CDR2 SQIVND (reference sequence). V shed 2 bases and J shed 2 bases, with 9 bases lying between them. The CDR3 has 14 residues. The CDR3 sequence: CASSIIGGQETQYF. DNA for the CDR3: TGTGCCAGTAGTATAATCGGGGGTCAAGAGACCCAGTACTTC. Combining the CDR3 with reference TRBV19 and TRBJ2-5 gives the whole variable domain DGGITQSPKYLFRKEGQNVTLSCEQNLNHDAMYWYRQDPGQGLRLIYYSQIVNDFQKGDIAEGYSVSREKKESFPLTVTSAQKNPTAFYLCASSIIGGQETQYFGPGTRLLVL.

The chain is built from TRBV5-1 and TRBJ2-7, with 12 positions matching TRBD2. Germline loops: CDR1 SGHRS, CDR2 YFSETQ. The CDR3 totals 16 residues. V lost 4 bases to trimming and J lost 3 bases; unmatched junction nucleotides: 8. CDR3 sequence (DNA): TGCGCCAGCAGCCCTAGGACTAGCGGGGCCGTCTACGAGCAGTACTTC. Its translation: CASSPRTSGAVYEQYF.

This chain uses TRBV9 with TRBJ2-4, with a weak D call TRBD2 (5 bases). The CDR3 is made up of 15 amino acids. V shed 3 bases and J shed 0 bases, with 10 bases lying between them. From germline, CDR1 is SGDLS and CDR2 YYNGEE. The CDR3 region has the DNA TGTGCCAGCAGCGCGAGCGGTTTAGCCAAAAACATTCAGTACTTC. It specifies CASSASGLAKNIQYF.

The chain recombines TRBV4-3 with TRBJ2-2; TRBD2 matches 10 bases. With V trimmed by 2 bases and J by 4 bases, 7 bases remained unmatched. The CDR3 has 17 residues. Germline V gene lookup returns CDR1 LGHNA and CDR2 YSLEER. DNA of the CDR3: TGCGCCAGCAGCCAACCGATAGCGGGAGGACCCACCGGGGAGCTGTTTTTT. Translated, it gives CASSQPIAGGPTGELFF.

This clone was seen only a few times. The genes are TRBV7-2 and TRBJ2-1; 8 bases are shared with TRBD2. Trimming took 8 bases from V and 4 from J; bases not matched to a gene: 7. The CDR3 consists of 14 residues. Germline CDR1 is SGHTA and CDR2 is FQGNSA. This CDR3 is CASLREVWYNEQFF. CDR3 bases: TGTGCCAGCCTGCGGGAGGTGTGGTACAATGAGCAGTTCTTC.

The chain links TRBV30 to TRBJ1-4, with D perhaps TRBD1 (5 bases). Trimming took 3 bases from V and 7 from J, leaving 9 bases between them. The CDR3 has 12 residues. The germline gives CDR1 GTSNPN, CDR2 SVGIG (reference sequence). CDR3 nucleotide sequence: TGTGCCTGGAGGCGGACACCTGAAAAACTGTTTTTT. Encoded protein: CAWRRTPEKLFF.

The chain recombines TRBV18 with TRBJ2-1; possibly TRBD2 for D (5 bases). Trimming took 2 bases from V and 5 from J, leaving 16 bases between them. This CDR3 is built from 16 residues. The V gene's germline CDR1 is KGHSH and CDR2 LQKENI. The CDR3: CASSPAVRGTHNEQFF. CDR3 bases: TGTGCCAGCTCACCAGCGGTACGGGGTACGCACAATGAGCAGTTCTTC. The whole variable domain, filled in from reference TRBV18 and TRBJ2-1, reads NAGVMQNPRHLVRRRGQEARLRCSPMKGHSHVYWYRQLPEEGLKFMVYLQKENIIDESGMPKERFSAEFPKEGPSILRIQQVVRGDSAAYFCASSPAVRGTHNEQFFGPGTRLTVL.

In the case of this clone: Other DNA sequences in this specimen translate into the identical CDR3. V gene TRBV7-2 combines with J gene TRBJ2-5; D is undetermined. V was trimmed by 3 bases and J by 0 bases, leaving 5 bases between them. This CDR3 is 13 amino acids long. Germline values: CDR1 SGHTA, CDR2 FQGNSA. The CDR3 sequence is CASSFSYQETQYF. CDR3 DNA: TGTGCCAGCAGCTTCTCTTACCAAGAGACCCAGTACTTC.

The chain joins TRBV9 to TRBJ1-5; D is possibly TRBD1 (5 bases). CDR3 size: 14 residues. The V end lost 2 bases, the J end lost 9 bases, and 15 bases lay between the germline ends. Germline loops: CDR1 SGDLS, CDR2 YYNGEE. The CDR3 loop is CASSVSWGERPQHF. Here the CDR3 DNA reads TGTGCCAGCAGCGTTTCGTGGGGGGAAAGGCCCCAGCATTTT.

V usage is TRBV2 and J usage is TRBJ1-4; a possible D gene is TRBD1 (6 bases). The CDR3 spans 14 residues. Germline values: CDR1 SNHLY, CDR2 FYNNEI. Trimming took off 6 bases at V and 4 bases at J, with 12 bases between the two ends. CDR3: CASSGQTFNEKLFF. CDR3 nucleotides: TGTGCCAGCAGCGGACAGACCTTTAATGAAAAACTGTTTTTT. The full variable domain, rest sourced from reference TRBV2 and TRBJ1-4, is EPEVTQTPSHQVTQMGQEVILRCVPISNHLYFYWYRQILGQKVEFLVSFYNNEISEKSEIFDDQFSVERPDGSNFTLKIRSTKLEDSAMYFCASSGQTFNEKLFFGSGTQLSVL.

The CDR3 coding sequence is TGTGCCAGCAGCCCCCACACAGGGAAACATTCCTACGAGCAGTACTTC. Translating gives CASSPHTGKHSYEQYF. The chain employs TRBV7-9 and TRBJ2-7, with D maybe TRBD1 (6 bases). Deletions cut 5 bases from V and 1 base from J, with 18 bases between. This CDR3 region has 16 residues. CDR1 SEHNR and CDR2 FQNEAQ come from the germline V gene (reference sequence).

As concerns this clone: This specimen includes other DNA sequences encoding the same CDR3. CDR3 sequence: CSAIKETQYF. The CDR3 region has the DNA TGCAGTGCTATAAAAGAGACCCAGTACTTC. The chain carries TRBV20-1 and TRBJ2-5; D not resolved. Trimming shortened V by 4 bases and J by 3 bases, and 3 bases separated the two germline ends. The CDR3 spans 10 residues. Germline loops: CDR1 DFQATT, CDR2 SNEGSKA (reference sequence).

The CDR3 loop is CASSKTSGTSYNEQFF. DNA for the CDR3: TGTGCCAGCAGTAAAACTAGCGGGACTTCATACAATGAGCAGTTCTTC. The chain employs TRBV28 and TRBJ2-1, with TRBD2 matching over 10 bases. The germline CDR1 and CDR2 sequences are MDHEN and SYDVKM. The CDR3 runs 16 residues. V shed 5 bases and J 4 bases; nucleotides not matched to a gene: 8. Based on the CDR3 plus reference TRBV28 and TRBJ2-1, the full variable domain is DVKVTQSSRYLVKRTGEKVFLECVQDMDHENMFWYRQDPGLGLRLIYFSYDVKMKEKGDIPEGYSVSREKKERFSLILESASTNQTSMYLCASSKTSGTSYNEQFFGPGTRLTVL.

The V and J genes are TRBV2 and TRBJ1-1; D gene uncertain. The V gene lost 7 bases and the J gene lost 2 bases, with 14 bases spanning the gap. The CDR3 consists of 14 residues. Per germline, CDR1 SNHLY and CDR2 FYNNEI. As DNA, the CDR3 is TGTGCCAGCACTCTAATGACGGCAAACACTGAAGCTTTCTTT. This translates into CASTLMTANTEAFF.

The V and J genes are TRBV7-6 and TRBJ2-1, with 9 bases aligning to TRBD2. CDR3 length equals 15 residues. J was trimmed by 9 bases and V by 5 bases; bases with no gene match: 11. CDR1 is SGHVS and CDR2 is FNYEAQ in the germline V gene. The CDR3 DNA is TGTGCCAGCAGCAAAAACATAGCGGGAGATAGTGAGCAGTTCTTC. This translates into CASSKNIAGDSEQFF.

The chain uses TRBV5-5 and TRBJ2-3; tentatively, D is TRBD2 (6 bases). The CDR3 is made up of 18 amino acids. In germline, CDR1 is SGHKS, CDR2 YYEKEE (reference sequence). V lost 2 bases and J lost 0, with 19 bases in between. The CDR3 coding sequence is TGTGCCAGCAGCTTTCTTGTTTCTAGTGGGAGGAGCACAGATACGCAGTATTTT. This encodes CASSFLVSSGRSTDTQYF. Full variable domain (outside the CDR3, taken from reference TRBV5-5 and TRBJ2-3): DAGVTQSPTHLIKTRGQQVTLRCSPISGHKSVSWYQQVLGQGPQFIFQYYEKEERGRGNFPDRFSARQFPNYSSELNVNALLLGDSALYLCASSFLVSSGRSTDTQYFGPGTRLTVL.

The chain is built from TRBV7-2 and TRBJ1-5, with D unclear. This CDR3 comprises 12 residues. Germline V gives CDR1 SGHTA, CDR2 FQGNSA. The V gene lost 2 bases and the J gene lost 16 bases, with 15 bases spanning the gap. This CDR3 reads CASSLRGSTKHF. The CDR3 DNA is TGTGCCAGCAGCTTAAGAGGGAGCACGAAACATTTT.

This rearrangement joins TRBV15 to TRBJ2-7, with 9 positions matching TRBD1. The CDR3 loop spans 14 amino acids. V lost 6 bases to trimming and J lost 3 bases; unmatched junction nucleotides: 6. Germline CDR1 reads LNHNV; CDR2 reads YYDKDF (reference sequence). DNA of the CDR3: TGTGCCACCAGACCGGGACAGGGCCACTACGAGCAGTACTTC. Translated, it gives CATRPGQGHYEQYF.

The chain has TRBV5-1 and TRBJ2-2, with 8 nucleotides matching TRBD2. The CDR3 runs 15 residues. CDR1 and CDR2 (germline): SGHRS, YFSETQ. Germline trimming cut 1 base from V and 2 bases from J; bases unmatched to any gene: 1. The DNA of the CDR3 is TGCGCCAGCAGCTTGAGCGGGGGCAACACCGGGGAGCTGTTTTTT. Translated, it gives CASSLSGGNTGELFF.

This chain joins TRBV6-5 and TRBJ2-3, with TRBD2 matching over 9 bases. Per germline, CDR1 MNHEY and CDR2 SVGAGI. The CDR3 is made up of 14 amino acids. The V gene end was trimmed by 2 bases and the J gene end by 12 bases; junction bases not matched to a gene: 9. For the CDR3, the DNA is TGTGCCAGCAGTTACGGTAGCGGGAGATCCCCTCAGTATTTT. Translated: CASSYGSGRSPQYF.